The 10 T cell receptor beta chains below come from one sample, sequenced in a study of blood T cell repertoires in COVID-19. The repertoire was sequenced with immunoSEQ multiplex PCR; TCRdb's copy has only in-frame clones and lacks some. Of 300,000 to 400,000 clones detected, approximately 86% appear once; the ten largest clones hold 7.1%. Sequenced: peripheral blood. Receptors were obtained from a woman aged 55-70 years with COVID-19, enrolled during active disease.

The chain carries TRBV5-1 and TRBJ2-7; 9 nucleotides line up with TRBD1. Losses at the gene ends were 7 bases for V and 0 bases for J; bases not matched to a gene: 5. The germline V gene has CDR1 SGHRS and CDR2 YFSETQ. This CDR3 has 14 amino acids. The DNA of the CDR3 is TGCGCCAGCGGCTCGACAGGGGGCTCCTACGAGCAGTACTTC. Translating it yields CASGSTGGSYEQYF.

This clone was counted once. The V gene is TRBV3-1 (or the pseudogene TRBV3-2), the J gene TRBJ2-6; 12 positions match TRBD2. Per the germline V gene, CDR1 is LGHDT and CDR2 is YNNKEL (reference sequence). Trimming at V came to 11 bases and at J to 0 bases, leaving 8 bases not matched to a gene. The CDR3 is 17 residues long. The CDR3 sequence is CAAELAGGNSGANVLTF. The CDR3 region has the DNA TGTGCCGCTGAACTAGCGGGGGGTAACTCTGGGGCCAACGTCCTGACTTTC.

This chain uses TRBV5-6 with TRBJ1-2, with unresolved D. The CDR3 is 12 residues long. Looked up from germline, CDR1 is SGHDT and CDR2 is YYEEEE. The V and J ends lost 4 bases and 8 bases respectively, with 12 bases between them. This CDR3 is CASSPPSRGYTF. CDR3 sequence (DNA): TGTGCCAGCAGCCCGCCGAGTCGGGGCTACACCTTC.

This clone was seen only a few times. This chain links TRBV7-2 with TRBJ1-2; D ambiguous. Germline V gives CDR1 SGHTA, CDR2 FQGNSA. Trimming removed 1 base from V and 5 bases from J, with 8 bases in between. This CDR3 contains 13 residues. CDR3 bases: TGTGCCAGCAGCTTAGATACAGCTTATGGCTACACCTTC. Translation: CASSLDTAYGYTF.

The gene calls are TRBV19 and TRBJ1-5, with a weak D call TRBD1 (6 bases). The CDR3 covers 14 residues. Trimming took 9 bases from V and 5 from J, leaving 17 bases between them. Germline-derived CDR1 and CDR2 are LNHDA and SQIVND (reference sequence). The DNA for the CDR3 is TGTGCCAGCCAGAACTGGGACATATATCAGCCCCAGCATTTT. Its translation is CASQNWDIYQPQHF.

The CDR3 spells CASSPPRGETQYF. DNA of the CDR3: TGTGCCAGCAGCCCCCCCAGGGGTGAGACCCAGTACTTC. The V gene is TRBV9, the J gene TRBJ2-5; TRBD1 might be the D (6 bases). The germline V gene encodes CDR1 SGDLS and CDR2 YYNGEE. V lost 4 bases and J lost 5, with 12 bases in between. This CDR3 has 13 residues.

The chain has TRBV11-3 and TRBJ1-1; 11 bases are shared with TRBD1. The CDR3 is 15 amino acids. Germline lookup yields CDR1 SGHNT and CDR2 YENEEA. V trimming: 5 bases; J trimming: 2 bases; junction bases outside the gene matches: 4. The CDR3 reads CASSRGTGGNTEAFF. The CDR3 nucleotides are TGTGCCAGCAGCAGAGGGACAGGGGGAAACACTGAAGCTTTCTTT.

This chain joins TRBV27 and TRBJ2-3; TRBD2 is a possible D gene (6 bases). The CDR3 has 16 residues. Germline V gene lookup returns CDR1 MNHEY and CDR2 SMNVEV (reference sequence). V lost 0 bases, J lost 1 base, and 11 bases lay in between. CDR3 loop: CASSLSTGTRTDTQYF. The CDR3 DNA follows: TGTGCCAGCAGTTTATCAACGGGGACTCGCACAGATACGCAGTATTTT.

V and J are TRBV11-2 and TRBJ1-1; weak D call: TRBD1 (6 bases). Germline lookup yields CDR1 SGHAT and CDR2 FQNNGV. This CDR3 contains 14 residues. V was cut by 3 bases and J by 10 bases, with 18 bases left in between. The CDR3 DNA reads TGTGCCAGCAGCTTTTCTGGGACACCAGATGGAGCTTTCTTT. Protein product: CASSFSGTPDGAFF.

The chain carries TRBV2 and TRBJ2-4, with D maybe TRBD1 (6 bases). The CDR3 covers 14 residues. Deletions cut 6 bases from V and 0 bases from J, with 9 bases between. Germline CDR1 and CDR2: SNHLY and FYNNEI. The CDR3 here is CASRGQLAKNIQYF. CDR3 bases: TGTGCCAGCAGAGGACAGCTAGCCAAAAACATTCAGTACTTC.